What follows are 3 T cell receptor beta chains derived from one specimen sequenced in a study of T cell repertoires in cytomegalovirus infection. One entry per CDR3 protein results from TCRdb running MiXCR on the reads. The repertoire holds under 350,000 distinct CDR3 sequences, with more than 8% as singletons. The sequencing sample was made of PBMCs. The receptors derive from a human donor in good health (CMV status not recorded). Some clones in this sample may be carry-over from other donors' samples.

The rearrangement links TRBV14 to TRBJ2-2; 9 bases map to TRBD2. The CDR3 is made up of 18 amino acids. Germline assignment: CDR1 SGHDN and CDR2 FVKESK. With 1 base clipped from V and 0 bases from J, the junction kept 6 bases outside the gene matches. The CDR3 loop is CASSQAGAGGSNTGELFF. The CDR3 DNA sequence: TGTGCCAGCAGCCAAGCGGGAGCGGGAGGATCGAACACCGGGGAGCTGTTTTTT.

The rearrangement uses TRBV29-1 and TRBJ2-5; 7 bases are a match to TRBD1. This CDR3 region has 15 residues. Trimming removed 0 bases from V and 1 base from J; junction bases left unmatched: 5. Germline CDR1 SQVTM, CDR2 ANQGSEA. The CDR3, as DNA: TGCAGCGTTGAAGAAATCACAGGGGCCCAAGAGACCCAGTACTTC. Protein: CSVEEITGAQETQYF. The whole variable domain, remainder taken from reference TRBV29-1 and TRBJ2-5, is SAVISQKPSRDICQRGTSLTIQCQVDSQVTMMFWYRQQPGQSLTLIATANQGSEATYESGFVIDKFPISRPNLTFSTLTVSNMSPEDSSIYLCSVEEITGAQETQYFGPGTRLLVL.

V is TRBV25-1 and J is TRBJ2-5; a possible D gene is TRBD2 (7 bases). Germline assignment: CDR1 MGHDK and CDR2 SYGVNS. The CDR3 runs to 15 residues. V lost 1 base to trimming and J lost 4 bases, with 13 bases between them. CDR3: CASSEFGGAGETQYF. CDR3 sequence (DNA): TGTGCCAGCAGTGAATTTGGGGGGGCTGGAGAGACCCAGTACTTC.